This T cell receptor beta chain was identified in a study of neurological immune-mediated disorders. A total of 2 million PBMCs stored at -80 degrees C provided the unsorted libraries. This clonotype was detected many times. Its matching antigen is unknown. Synthesis of cDNA was performed by 5'RACE using 10-nucleotide random UMIs. One entry per CDR3 protein, called by TCRdb with MiXCR from the 5' RACE reads. The sample carries tens of thousands of distinct CDR3 sequences, about 9.4% recorded once. General study results and limits: TCR clonal expansion peaked in HTLV-1-associated myelopathy patients and was lowest in multiple sclerosis patients.

V lost 5 bases and J lost 6; bases outside the gene matches: 9. The CDR3 loop spans 14 amino acids. In germline, CDR1 is DFQATT, CDR2 SNEGSKA (reference sequence). Material for sequencing was PBMCs. The chain recombines TRBV20-1 with TRBJ2-3; TRBD1 matches 9 bases. The TCR originated in a woman aged 25 to 39 with HTLV-1-associated myelopathy (HAM/TSP). The CDR3 sequence: CSAPRDRVTDTQYF. DNA for the CDR3: TGCAGTGCTCCCCGGGACAGGGTTACGGATACGCAGTATTTT.